This note documents a single TCR beta chain sequence. Methods used by the authors: Scientists estimated how many nucleated cells there were by amplifying reference gene primers. Clones were read by immunoSEQ multiplex PCR, and TCRdb kept only the in-frame ones, dropping some. Clone size and V and J calls were adopted from that table, with D and trimming inferred from the DNA. The table has 25,000 to 35,000 clones, roughly 80% seen once; the top ten hold 35% to 55%. The entry originates in a study of blood T cell repertoires in COVID-19. Study-wide context: Samples came from the United States, Italy and Spain, spanning acute and convalescent COVID-19. T cells, B-cell-depleted T cells, or PBMCs supplied cDNA or gDNA.

Germline V gives CDR1 MNHNY, CDR2 SVGAGI (reference sequence). CDR3 size: 15 residues. Trimming removed 5 bases from V and 7 bases from J; junction bases left unmatched: 9. V and J are TRBV6-6 and TRBJ1-5; 9 bases are shared with TRBD1. What was sequenced was peripheral blood. The sequence derives from a woman aged 70-85 years with acute or convalescent COVID-19. The CDR3 region is CASSIRGQGNQPQHF. The CDR3 nucleotides are TGTGCCAGCAGTATACGGGGACAGGGTAACCAGCCCCAGCATTTT.